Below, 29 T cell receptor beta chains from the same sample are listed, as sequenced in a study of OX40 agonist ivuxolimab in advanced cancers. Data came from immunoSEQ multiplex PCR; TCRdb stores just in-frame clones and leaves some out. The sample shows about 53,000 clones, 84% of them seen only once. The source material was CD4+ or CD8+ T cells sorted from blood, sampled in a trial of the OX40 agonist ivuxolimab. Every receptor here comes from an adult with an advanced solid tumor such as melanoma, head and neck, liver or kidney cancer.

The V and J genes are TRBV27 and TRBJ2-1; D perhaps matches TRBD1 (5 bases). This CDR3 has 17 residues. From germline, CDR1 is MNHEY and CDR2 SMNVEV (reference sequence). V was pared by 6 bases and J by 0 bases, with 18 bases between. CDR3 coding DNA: TGTGCCAGCAGCCCCAGGGTGGACCGACCCTCCTACAATGAGCAGTTCTTC. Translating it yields CASSPRVDRPSYNEQFF.

Written as DNA, the CDR3 is TGCGCCAGCAGCTTGGAGGCTAGTGGAGGTTACAATGAGCAGTTCTTC. Protein product: CASSLEASGGYNEQFF. The chain is built from TRBV5-1 and TRBJ2-1, with D tentatively TRBD2 (5 bases). Germline CDR1 and CDR2: SGHRS and YFSETQ. The CDR3 sequence is 16 residues long. Trimming took 0 bases from V and 4 from J, leaving 14 bases between them. Full variable domain (outside the CDR3, taken from reference TRBV5-1 and TRBJ2-1): KAGVTQTPRYLIKTRGQQVTLSCSPISGHRSVSWYQQTPGQGLQFLFEYFSETQRNKGNFPGRFSGRQFSNSRSEMNVSTLELGDSALYLCASSLEASGGYNEQFFGPGTRLTVL.

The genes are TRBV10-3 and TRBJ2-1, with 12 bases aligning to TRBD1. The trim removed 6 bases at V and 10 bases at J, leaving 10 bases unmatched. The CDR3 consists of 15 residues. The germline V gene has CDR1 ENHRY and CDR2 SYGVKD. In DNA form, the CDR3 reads TGTGCCATCAGGGGGACAGGGGGCGCAAATCAGGAGCAGTTCTTC. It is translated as CAIRGTGGANQEQFF.

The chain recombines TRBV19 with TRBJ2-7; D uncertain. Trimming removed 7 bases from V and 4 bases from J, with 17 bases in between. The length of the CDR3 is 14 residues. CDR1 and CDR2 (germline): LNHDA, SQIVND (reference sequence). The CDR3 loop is CASKVTGAMYEQYF. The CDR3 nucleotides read TGTGCCAGTAAGGTGACCGGAGCGATGTACGAGCAGTACTTC.

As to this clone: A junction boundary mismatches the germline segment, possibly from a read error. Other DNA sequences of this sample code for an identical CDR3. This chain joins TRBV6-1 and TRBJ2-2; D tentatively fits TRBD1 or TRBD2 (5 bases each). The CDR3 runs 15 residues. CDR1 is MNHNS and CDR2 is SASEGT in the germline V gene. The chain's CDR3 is CASRRGLGVFGELFF. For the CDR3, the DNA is TGTGCCAGCAGGAGGGGTCTGGGGGTATTCGGGGAGCTATTTTTT.

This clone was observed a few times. The CDR3 DNA reads as TGTGCCAGCAGTGAACCGACAGGGGGCTTTGGCAATCAGCCCCAGCATTTT. This gives the protein CASSEPTGGFGNQPQHF. V and J are TRBV6-1 and TRBJ1-5; 10 positions match TRBD1. The CDR3 consists of 17 residues. V shed 2 bases, J shed 2 bases, and the junction held 6 bases outside the gene matches. Germline CDR1 MNHNS, CDR2 SASEGT.

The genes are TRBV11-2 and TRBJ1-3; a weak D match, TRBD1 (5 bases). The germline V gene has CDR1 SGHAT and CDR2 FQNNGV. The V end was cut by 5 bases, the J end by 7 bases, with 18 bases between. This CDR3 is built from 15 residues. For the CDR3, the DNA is TGTGCCAGCAGCCGGGACCCCCGGCCGGGGAACACCATATATTTT. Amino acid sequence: CASSRDPRPGNTIYF.

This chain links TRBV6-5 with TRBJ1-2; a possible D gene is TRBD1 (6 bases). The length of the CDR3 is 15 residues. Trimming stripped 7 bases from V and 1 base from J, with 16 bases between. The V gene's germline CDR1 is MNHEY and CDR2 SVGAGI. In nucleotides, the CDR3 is TGTGCCAGCACCCCGGACAGACGATATAACTATGGCTACACCTTC. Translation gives CASTPDRRYNYGYTF.

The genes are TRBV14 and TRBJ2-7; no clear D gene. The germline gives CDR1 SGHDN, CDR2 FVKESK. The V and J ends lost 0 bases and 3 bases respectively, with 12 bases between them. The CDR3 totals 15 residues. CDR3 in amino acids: CASSQDRMVYYEQYF. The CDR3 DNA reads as TGTGCCAGCAGCCAAGATAGGATGGTGTACTACGAGCAGTACTTC.

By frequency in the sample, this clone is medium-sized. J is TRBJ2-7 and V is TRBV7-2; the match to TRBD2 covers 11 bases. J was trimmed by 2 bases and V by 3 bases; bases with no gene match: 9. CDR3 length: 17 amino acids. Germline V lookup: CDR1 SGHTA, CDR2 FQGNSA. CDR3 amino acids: CASSLTSGNLQTYEQYF. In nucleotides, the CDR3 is TGTGCCAGCAGCTTGACTAGCGGGAACCTCCAAACCTACGAGCAGTACTTC.

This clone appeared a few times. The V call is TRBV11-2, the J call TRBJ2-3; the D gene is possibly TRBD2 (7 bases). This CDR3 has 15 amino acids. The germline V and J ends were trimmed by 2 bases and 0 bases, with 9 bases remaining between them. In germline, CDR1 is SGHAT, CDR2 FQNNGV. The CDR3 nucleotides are TGTGCCAGCAGCTTACGGGGGGCAAGCACAGATACGCAGTATTTT. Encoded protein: CASSLRGASTDTQYF.

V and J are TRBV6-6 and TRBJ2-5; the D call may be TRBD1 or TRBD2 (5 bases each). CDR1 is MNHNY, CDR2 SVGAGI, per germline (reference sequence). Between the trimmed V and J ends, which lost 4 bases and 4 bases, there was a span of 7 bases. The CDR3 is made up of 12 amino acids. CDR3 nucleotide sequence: TGTGCCAGCAGTTGGGGGAGAGAGACCCAGTACTTC. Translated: CASSWGRETQYF.

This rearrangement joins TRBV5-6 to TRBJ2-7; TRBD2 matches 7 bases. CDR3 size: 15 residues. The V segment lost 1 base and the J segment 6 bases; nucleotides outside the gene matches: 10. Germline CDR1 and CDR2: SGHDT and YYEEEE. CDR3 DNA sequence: TGTGCCAGCAGCTTGATTGCGGGAGCAATCGGCGAGCAGTACTTC. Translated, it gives CASSLIAGAIGEQYF.

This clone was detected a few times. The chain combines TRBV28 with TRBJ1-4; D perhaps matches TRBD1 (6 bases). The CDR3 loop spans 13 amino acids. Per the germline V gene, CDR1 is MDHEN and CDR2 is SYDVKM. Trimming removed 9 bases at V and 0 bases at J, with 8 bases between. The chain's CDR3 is CASSGATNEKLFF. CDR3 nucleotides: TGTGCCAGTTCAGGGGCAACTAATGAAAAACTGTTTTTT.

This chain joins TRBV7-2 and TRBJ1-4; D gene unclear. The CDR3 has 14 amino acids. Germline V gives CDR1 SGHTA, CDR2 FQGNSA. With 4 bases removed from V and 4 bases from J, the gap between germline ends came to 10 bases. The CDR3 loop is CASSSDGSNEKLFF. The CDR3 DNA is TGTGCCAGCAGCTCCGATGGCAGTAATGAAAAACTGTTTTTT.

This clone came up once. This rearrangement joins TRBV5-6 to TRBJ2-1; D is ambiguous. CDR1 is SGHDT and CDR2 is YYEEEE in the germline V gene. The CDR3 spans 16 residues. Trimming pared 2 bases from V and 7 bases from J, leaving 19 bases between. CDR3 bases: TGTGCCAGCAGCTTACGTAGTGGGGTGACGGTGAATGAGCAGTTCTTC. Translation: CASSLRSGVTVNEQFF.

The CDR3 sequence: CATSGLGDTQYF. Here the CDR3 DNA reads TGTGCCACCAGCGGACTAGGAGATACGCAGTATTTT. V and J are TRBV15 and TRBJ2-3, with 7 bases fitting TRBD2. The CDR3 runs 12 residues. Germline V gene lookup returns CDR1 LNHNV and CDR2 YYDKDF (reference sequence). The V segment lost 5 bases and the J segment 5 bases; nucleotides outside the gene matches: 1.

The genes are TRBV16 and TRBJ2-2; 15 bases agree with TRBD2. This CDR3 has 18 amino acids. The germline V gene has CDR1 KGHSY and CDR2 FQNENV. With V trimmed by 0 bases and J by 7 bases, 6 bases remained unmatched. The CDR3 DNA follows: TGTGCCAGCAGCCAATCGGCGGGACTAGCGGGAGGCCACGGGGAGCTGTTTTTT. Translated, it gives CASSQSAGLAGGHGELFF.

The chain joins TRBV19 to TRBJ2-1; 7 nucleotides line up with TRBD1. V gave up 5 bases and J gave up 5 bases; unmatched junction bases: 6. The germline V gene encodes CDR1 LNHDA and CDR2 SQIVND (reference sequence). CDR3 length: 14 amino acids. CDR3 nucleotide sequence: TGTGCCAGTAGTCTGGGGACAGCCCACAATGAGCAGTTCTTC. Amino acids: CASSLGTAHNEQFF.

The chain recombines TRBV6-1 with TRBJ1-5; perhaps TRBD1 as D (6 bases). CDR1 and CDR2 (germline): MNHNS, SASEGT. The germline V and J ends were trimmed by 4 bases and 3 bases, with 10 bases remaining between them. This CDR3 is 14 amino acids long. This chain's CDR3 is CASSGWTDNQPQHF. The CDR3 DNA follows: TGTGCCAGCAGTGGATGGACAGACAATCAGCCCCAGCATTTT.

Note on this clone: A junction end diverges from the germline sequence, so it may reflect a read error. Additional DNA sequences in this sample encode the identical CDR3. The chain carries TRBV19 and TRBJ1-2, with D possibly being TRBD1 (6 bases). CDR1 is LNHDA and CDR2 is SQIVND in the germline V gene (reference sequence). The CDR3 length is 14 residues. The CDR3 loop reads CASSTQGRVYGYTF. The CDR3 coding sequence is TGCGCCAGTAGTACACAGGGAAGGGTGTATGGCTACACCTTC. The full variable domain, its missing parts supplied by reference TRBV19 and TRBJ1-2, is DGGITQSPKYLFRKEGQNVTLSCEQNLNHDAMYWYRQDPGQGLRLIYYSQIVNDFQKGDIAEGYSVSREKKESFPLTVTSAQKNPTAFYLCASSTQGRVYGYTFGSGTRLTVV.

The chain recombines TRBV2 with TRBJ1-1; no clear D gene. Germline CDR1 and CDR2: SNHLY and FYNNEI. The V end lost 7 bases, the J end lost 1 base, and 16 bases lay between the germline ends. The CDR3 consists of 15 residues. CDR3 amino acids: CASTLDRSGNTEAFF. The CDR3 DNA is TGTGCCAGCACCTTGGACCGCAGCGGGAACACTGAAGCTTTCTTT.

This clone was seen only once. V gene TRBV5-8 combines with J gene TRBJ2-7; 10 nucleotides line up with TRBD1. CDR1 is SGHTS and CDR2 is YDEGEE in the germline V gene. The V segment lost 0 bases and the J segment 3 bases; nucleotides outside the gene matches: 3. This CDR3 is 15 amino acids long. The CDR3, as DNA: TGTGCCAGCAGCTTGGGACAGGGGGCCTTCTACGAGCAGTACTTC. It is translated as CASSLGQGAFYEQYF. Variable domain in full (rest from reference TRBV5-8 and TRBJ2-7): EAGVTQSPTHLIKTRGQQATLRCSPISGHTSVYWYQQALGLGLQFLLWYDEGEERNRGNFPPRFSGRQFPNYSSELNVNALELEDSALYLCASSLGQGAFYEQYFGPGTRLTVT.

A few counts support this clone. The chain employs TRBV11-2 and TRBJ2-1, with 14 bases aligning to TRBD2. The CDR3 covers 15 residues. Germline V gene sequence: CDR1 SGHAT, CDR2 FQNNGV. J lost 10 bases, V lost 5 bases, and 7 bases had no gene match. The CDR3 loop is CASSKGTSGRGEQFF. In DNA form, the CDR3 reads TGTGCCAGCAGCAAAGGGACTAGCGGGAGAGGAGAGCAGTTCTTC.

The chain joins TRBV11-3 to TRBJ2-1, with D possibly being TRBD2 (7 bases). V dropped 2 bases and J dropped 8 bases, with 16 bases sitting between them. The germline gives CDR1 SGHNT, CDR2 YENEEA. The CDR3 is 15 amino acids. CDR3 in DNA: TGTGCCAGCAGCTTATCACCTCCCGGGGGGCATGAGCAGTTCTTC. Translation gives CASSLSPPGGHEQFF.

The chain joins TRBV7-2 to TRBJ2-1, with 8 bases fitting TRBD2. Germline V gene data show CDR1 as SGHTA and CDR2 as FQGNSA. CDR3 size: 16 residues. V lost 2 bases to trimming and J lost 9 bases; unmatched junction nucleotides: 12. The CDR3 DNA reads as TGTGCCAGCAGCTTAAGGGTCGTGACGGGAGGGGGTGAGCAGTTCTTC. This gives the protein CASSLRVVTGGGEQFF. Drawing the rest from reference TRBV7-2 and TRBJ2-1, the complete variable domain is GAGVSQSPSNKVTEKGKDVELRCDPISGHTALYWYRQSLGQGLEFLIYFQGNSAPDKSGLPSDRFSAERTGGSVSTLTIQRTQQEDSAVYLCASSLRVVTGGGEQFFGPGTRLTVL.

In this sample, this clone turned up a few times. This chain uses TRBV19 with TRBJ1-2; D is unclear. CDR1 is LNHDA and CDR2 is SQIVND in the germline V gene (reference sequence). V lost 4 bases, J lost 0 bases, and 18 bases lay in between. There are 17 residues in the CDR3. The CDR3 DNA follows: TGTGCCAGTAGTAGCAGAGGACTAAGCTCCCCTAACTATGGCTACACCTTC. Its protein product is CASSSRGLSSPNYGYTF.

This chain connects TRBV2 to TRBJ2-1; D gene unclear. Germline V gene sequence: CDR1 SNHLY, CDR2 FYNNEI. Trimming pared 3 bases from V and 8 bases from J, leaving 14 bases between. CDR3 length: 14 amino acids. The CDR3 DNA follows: TGTGCCAGCAGTGATCCTGCAAGCAAGGATGAGCAGTTCTTC. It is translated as CASSDPASKDEQFF.

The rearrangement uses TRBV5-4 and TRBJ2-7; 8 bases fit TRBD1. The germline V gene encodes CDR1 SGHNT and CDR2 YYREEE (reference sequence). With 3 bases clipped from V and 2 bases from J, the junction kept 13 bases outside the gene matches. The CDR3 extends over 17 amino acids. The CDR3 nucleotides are TGTGCCAGCAGCTCCCAAGACCCGACAGGGGTTCCCTACGAGCAGTACTTC. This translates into CASSSQDPTGVPYEQYF. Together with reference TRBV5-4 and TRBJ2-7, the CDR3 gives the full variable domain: ETGVTQSPTHLIKTRGQQVTLRCSSQSGHNTVSWYQQALGQGPQFIFQYYREEENGRGNFPPRFSGLQFPNYSSELNVNALELDDSALYLCASSSQDPTGVPYEQYFGPGTRLTVT.